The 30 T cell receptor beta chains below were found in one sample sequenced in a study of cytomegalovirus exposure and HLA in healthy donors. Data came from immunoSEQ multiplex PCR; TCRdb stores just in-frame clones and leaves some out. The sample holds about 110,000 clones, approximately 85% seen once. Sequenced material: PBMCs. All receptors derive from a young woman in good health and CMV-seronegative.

The chain's CDR3 is CSVEGGALIYGYTF. CDR3 in DNA: TGCAGCGTTGAAGGTGGGGCGCTCATCTATGGCTACACCTTC. The chain carries TRBV29-1 and TRBJ1-2; the D gene is possibly TRBD1 (5 bases). The V end was cut by 1 base, the J end by 4 bases, with 13 bases between. The CDR3 runs 14 residues. Germline loops: CDR1 SQVTM, CDR2 ANQGSEA.

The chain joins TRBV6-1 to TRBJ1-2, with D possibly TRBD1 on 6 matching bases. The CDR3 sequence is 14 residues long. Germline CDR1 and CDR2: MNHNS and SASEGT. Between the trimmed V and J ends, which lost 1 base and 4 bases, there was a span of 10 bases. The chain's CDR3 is CASSEGQGTYGYTF. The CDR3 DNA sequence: TGTGCCAGCAGTGAAGGGCAGGGGACCTATGGCTACACCTTC.

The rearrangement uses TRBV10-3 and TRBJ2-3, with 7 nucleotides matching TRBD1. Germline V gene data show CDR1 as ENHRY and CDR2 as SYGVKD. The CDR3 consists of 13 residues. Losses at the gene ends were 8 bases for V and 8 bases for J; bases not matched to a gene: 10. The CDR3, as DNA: TGTGCCATCGCCCTCGACAGGGACGGTACGCAGTATTTT. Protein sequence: CAIALDRDGTQYF.

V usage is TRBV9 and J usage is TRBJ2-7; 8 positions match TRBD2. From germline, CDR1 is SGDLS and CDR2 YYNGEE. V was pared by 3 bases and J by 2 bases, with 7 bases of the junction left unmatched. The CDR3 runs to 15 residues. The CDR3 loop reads CASSAGGGPTYEQYF. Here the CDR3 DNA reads TGTGCCAGCAGCGCGGGCGGGGGGCCTACCTACGAGCAGTACTTC.

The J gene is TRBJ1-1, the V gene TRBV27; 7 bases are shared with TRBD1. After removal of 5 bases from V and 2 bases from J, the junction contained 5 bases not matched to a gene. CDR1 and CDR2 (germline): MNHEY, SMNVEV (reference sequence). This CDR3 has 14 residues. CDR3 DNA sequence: TGTGCCAGCAGTCTCCGACAGGGAAACACTGAAGCTTTCTTT. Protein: CASSLRQGNTEAFF.

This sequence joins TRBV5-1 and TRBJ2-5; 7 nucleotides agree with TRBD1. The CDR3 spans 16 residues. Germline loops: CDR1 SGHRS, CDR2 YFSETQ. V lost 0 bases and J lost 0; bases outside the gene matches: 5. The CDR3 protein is CASSLAGQTYQETQYF. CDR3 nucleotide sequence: TGCGCCAGCAGCTTGGCGGGACAGACCTACCAAGAGACCCAGTACTTC. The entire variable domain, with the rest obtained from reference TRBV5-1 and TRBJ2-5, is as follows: KAGVTQTPRYLIKTRGQQVTLSCSPISGHRSVSWYQQTPGQGLQFLFEYFSETQRNKGNFPGRFSGRQFSNSRSEMNVSTLELGDSALYLCASSLAGQTYQETQYFGPGTRLLVL.

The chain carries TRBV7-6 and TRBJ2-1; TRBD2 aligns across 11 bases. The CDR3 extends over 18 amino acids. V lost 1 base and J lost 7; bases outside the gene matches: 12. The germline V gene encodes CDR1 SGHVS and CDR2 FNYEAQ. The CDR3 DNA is TGTGCCAGCAGCTTAGGAGTCGCTAGCGGGGGGAATAGGAATGAGCAGTTCTTC. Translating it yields CASSLGVASGGNRNEQFF.

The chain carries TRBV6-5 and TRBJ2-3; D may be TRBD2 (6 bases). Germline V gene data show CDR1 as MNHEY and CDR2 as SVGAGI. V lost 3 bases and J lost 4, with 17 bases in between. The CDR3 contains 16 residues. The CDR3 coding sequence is TGTGCCAGCAGTTATCGCCCTAGCGCGGTATCAGATACGCAGTATTTT. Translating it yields CASSYRPSAVSDTQYF.

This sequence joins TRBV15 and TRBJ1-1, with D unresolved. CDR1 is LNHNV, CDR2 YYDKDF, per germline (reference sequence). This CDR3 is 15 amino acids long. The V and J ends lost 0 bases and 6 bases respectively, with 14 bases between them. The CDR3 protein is CATSRDRGLKAEAFF. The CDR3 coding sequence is TGTGCCACCAGCAGAGATCGCGGCCTTAAGGCTGAAGCTTTCTTT.

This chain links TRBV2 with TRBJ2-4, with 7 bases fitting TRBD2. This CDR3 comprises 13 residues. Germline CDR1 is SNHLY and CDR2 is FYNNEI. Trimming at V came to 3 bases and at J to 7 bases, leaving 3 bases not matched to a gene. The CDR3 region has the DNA TGTGCCAGCAGTGATACGGGAGGCAACATTCAGTACTTC. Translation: CASSDTGGNIQYF.

The DNA for the CDR3 is TGCGCCAGCAGCTTCTCTAGCGGGGCGTACCAAGAGACCCAGTACTTC. Amino acid sequence: CASSFSSGAYQETQYF. This chain links TRBV5-1 with TRBJ2-5, with 9 bases lining up with TRBD2. Trimming took 2 bases from V and 0 from J; bases not matched to a gene: 5. Germline assignment: CDR1 SGHRS and CDR2 YFSETQ. The CDR3 loop spans 16 amino acids.

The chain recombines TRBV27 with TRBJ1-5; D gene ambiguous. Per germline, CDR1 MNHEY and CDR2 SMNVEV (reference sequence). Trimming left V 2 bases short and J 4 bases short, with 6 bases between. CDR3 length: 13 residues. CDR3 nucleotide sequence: TGTGCCAGCAGTTTAAAGCCTAATCAGCCCCAGCATTTT. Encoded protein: CASSLKPNQPQHF.

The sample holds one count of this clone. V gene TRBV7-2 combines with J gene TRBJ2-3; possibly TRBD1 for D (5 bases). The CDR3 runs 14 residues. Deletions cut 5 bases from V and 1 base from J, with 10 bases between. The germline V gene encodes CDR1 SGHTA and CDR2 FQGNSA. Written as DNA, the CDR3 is TGTGCCAGCAGCCCAGGACAAGGCACAGATACGCAGTATTTT. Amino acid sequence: CASSPGQGTDTQYF.

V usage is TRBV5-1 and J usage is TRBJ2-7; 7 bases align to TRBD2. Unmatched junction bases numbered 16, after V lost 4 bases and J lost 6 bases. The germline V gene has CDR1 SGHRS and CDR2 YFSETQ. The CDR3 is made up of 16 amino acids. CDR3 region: CASSLSRHGGSPEQYF. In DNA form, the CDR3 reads TGCGCCAGCAGCCTTAGTCGACATGGCGGGAGCCCCGAGCAGTACTTC.

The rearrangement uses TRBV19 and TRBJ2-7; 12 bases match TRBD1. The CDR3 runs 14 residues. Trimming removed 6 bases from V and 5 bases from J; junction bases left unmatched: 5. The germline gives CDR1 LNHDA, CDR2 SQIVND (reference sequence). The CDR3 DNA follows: TGTGCCAGTAGGGGGACAGGGGGCATCAACGAGCAGTACTTC. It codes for CASRGTGGINEQYF.

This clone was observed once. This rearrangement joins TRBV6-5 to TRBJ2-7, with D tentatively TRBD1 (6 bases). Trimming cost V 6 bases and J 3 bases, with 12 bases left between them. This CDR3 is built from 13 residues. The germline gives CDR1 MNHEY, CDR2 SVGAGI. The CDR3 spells CASRREGGYEQYF. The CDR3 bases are TGTGCCAGCAGGAGGGAAGGGGGCTACGAGCAGTACTTC.

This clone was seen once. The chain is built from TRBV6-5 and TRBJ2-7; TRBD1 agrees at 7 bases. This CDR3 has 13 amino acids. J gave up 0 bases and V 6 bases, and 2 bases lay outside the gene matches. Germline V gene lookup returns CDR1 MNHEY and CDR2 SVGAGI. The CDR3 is CASRRDSSYEQYF. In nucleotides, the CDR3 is TGTGCCAGCAGACGGGACAGCTCCTACGAGCAGTACTTC.

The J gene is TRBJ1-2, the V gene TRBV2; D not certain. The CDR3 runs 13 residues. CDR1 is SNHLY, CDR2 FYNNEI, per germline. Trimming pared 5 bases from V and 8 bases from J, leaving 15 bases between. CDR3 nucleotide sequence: TGTGCCAGCAGTCAATTCCGACGGGAAGGCTACACCTTC. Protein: CASSQFRREGYTF.

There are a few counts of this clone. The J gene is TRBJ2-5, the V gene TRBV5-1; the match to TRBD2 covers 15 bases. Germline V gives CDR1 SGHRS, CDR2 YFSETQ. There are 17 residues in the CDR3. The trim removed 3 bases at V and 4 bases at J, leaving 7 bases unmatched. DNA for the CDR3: TGCGCCAGCAGCTCACGGACTAGCGGGGGGGCGAGAGAGACCCAGTACTTC. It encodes CASSSRTSGGARETQYF.

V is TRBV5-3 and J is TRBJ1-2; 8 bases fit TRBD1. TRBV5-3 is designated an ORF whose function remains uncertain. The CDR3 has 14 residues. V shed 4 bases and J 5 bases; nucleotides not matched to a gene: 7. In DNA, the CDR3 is TGTGCCAGAAGCAATTACAGGGGGAGGTATGGCTACACCTTC. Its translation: CARSNYRGRYGYTF.

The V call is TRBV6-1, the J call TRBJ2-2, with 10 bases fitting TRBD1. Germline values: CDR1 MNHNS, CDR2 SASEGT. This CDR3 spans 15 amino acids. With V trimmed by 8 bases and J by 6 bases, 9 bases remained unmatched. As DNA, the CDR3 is TGTGCCAGCTGTTTAGGACAGGGGGTGCCCGGGGAGCTGTTTTTT. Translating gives CASCLGQGVPGELFF.

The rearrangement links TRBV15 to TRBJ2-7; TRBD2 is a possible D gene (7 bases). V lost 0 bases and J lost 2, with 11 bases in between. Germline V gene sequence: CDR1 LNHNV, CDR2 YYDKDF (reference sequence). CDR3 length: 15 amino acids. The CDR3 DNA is TGTGCCACCAGCAGAGAGGGAGGGGGGACCTACGAGCAGTACTTC. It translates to CATSREGGGTYEQYF.

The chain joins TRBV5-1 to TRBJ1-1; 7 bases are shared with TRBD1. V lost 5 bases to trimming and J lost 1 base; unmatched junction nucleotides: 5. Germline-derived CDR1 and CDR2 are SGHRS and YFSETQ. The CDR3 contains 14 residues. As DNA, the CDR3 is TGCGCCAGCAGTACAGGGACAGCGAACACTGAAGCTTTCTTT. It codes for CASSTGTANTEAFF.

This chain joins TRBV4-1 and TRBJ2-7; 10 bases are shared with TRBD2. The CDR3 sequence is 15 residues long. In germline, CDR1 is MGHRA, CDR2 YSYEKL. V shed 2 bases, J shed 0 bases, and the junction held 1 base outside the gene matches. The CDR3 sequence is CASSQSSGGSYEQYF. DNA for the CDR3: TGCGCCAGCAGCCAATCTAGCGGGGGCTCCTACGAGCAGTACTTC.

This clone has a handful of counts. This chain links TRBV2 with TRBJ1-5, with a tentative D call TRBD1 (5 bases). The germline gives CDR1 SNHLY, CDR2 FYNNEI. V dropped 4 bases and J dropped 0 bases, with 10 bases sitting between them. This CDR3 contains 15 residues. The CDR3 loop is CASSGPGGSNQPQHF. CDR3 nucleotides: TGTGCCAGCAGTGGTCCCGGGGGTAGCAATCAGCCCCAGCATTTT. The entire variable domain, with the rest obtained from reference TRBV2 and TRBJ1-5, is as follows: EPEVTQTPSHQVTQMGQEVILRCVPISNHLYFYWYRQILGQKVEFLVSFYNNEISEKSEIFDDQFSVERPDGSNFTLKIRSTKLEDSAMYFCASSGPGGSNQPQHFGDGTRLSIL.

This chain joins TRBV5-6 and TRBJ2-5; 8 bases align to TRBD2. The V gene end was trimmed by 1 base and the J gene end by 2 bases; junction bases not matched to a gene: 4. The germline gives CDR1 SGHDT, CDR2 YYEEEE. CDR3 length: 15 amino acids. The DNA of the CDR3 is TGTGCCAGCAGCTTGCTGTCTAGCGGGCAAGAGACCCAGTACTTC. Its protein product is CASSLLSSGQETQYF.

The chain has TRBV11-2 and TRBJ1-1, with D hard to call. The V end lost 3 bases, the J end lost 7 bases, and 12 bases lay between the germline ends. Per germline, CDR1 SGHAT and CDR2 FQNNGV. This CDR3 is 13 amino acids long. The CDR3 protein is CASSFGMADEAFF. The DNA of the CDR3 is TGTGCCAGCAGCTTTGGTATGGCAGATGAAGCTTTCTTT.

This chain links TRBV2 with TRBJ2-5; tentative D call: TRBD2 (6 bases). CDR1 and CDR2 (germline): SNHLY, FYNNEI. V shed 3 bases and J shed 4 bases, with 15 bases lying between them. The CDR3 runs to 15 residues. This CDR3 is CASSERPLARETQYF. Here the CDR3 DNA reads TGTGCCAGCAGTGAGCGTCCACTAGCCAGAGAGACCCAGTACTTC.

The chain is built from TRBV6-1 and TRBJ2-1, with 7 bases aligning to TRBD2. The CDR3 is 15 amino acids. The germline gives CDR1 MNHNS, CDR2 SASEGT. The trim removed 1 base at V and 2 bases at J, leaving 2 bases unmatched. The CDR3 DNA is TGTGCCAGCAGTGAAGAGGCGGGGGCCTACAATGAGCAGTTCTTC. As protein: CASSEEAGAYNEQFF.

The CDR3 nucleotides are TGTGCCAGCAGACCCATAGCGGGACAGGGGGCGATCCCCTATAATTCACCCCTCCACTTT. Residues: CASRPIAGQGAIPYNSPLHF. The chain recombines TRBV27 with TRBJ1-6; 12 bases fit TRBD1. CDR3 size: 20 residues. V dropped 6 bases and J dropped 2; count of bases not matched to a gene: 14. The germline V gene encodes CDR1 MNHEY and CDR2 SMNVEV (reference sequence).